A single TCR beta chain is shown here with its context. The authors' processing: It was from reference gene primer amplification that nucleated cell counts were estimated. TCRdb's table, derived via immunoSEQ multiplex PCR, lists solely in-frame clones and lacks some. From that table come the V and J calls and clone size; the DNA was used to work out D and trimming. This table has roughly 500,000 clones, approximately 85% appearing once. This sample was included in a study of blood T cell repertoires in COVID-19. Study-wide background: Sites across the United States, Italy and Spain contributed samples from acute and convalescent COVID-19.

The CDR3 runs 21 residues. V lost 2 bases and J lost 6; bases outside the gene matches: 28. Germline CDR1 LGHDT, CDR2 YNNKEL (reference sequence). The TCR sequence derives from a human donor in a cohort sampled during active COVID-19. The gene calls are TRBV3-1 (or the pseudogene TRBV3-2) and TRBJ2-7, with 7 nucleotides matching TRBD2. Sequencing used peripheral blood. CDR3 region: CASSQRSSNVSSGDLLFEQYF. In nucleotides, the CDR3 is TGTGCCAGCAGCCAAAGAAGCTCAAACGTATCAAGCGGGGACCTACTATTCGAGCAGTACTTC.